The 6 T cell receptor beta chains below all came from one sample that was sequenced in a study of control samples from healthy donors and cancer patients (TCRdb year 2020). Library preparation used the immunoSEQ multiplex PCR assay. As stored in TCRdb, this immuneACCESS dataset retains in-frame rearrangements with V and J assigned. A fraction of the clones does not appear; measured against another copy, unresolved V genes explain less than half of the discrepancy, and the remainder lacks a known reason. This sample gives over 100,000 clones in total; around 89% of them show up just once. The top ten hold 15% to 20% of the sample. Sequencing input: blood. The receptors originated from a woman in her forties or fifties in good health.

The J gene is TRBJ2-1, the V gene TRBV19, with 7 bases aligning to TRBD2. The CDR3 contains 15 residues. Germline V lookup: CDR1 LNHDA, CDR2 SQIVND (reference sequence). The V segment lost 2 bases and the J segment 8 bases; nucleotides outside the gene matches: 9. CDR3: CASSIMAGEGYEQFF. CDR3 in DNA: TGTGCCAGTAGTATAATGGCGGGAGAGGGATATGAGCAGTTCTTC.

V and J are TRBV5-1 and TRBJ1-4, with D uncertain. Per germline, CDR1 SGHRS and CDR2 YFSETQ. This CDR3 region has 15 residues. V was pared by 6 bases and J by 0 bases, with 12 bases between. CDR3: CASKYSVATNEKLFF. CDR3 nucleotides: TGCGCCAGCAAATACAGCGTTGCAACTAATGAAAAACTGTTTTTT.

The J gene is TRBJ1-1, the V gene TRBV5-4; 9 bases align to TRBD1. The CDR3 sequence is 13 residues long. The J segment lost 11 bases and the V segment lost 4 bases, leaving 9 bases of the junction unmatched. Germline assignment: CDR1 SGHNT and CDR2 YYREEE (reference sequence). CDR3 bases: TGTGCCAGCAGCCTAACGTATGGACAGGGGGCTTTCTTT. It yields the protein CASSLTYGQGAFF.

This chain uses TRBV6-2 or TRBV6-3 with TRBJ2-7; either TRBD1 or TRBD2 may supply D (5 bases each). Germline-derived CDR1 and CDR2 are MNHEY and SVGEGT. Trimming removed 2 bases at V and 3 bases at J, with 14 bases between. This CDR3 spans 15 amino acids. The CDR3 bases are TGTGCCAGCAGTTACGCGGCAGGGACGAGCTACGAGCAGTACGTC. It yields the protein CASSYAAGTSYEQYV.

In its sample, this clone was seen once. The chain links TRBV19 to TRBJ2-2; 13 bases line up with TRBD2. The J segment lost 6 bases and the V segment lost 1 base, leaving 2 bases of the junction unmatched. Germline V gene data show CDR1 as LNHDA and CDR2 as SQIVND (reference sequence). CDR3 size: 16 residues. CDR3 amino acids: CASSIGTSGGAGELFF. CDR3 bases: TGTGCCAGTAGTATAGGGACTAGCGGGGGCGCCGGGGAGCTGTTTTTT.

The V and J genes are TRBV7-7 and TRBJ2-1; a weak D match, TRBD2 (6 bases). Trimming shortened V by 5 bases and J by 0 bases, and 11 bases separated the two germline ends. The CDR3 is 15 residues long. The germline V gene encodes CDR1 SSHAT and CDR2 FNYEAQ (reference sequence). The CDR3 region is CASSRRDSSYNEQFF. Here the CDR3 DNA reads TGTGCCAGCAGCCGGCGGGATAGCTCCTACAATGAGCAGTTCTTC.